A selection of T cell receptor beta chains follows, all from one sample in a study of yellow fever vaccine responses in identical twins. A single record per CDR3 protein comes from TCRdb applying MiXCR to the RT-PCR reads. Found here are about 1,400 distinct CDR3 sequences, 84% of them singletons; the top ten hold under 7.5%. The starting material was T cells from blood (PBMCs), unsorted or a sorted subset (not recorded which), obtained before or after yellow fever vaccination (not recorded which). These receptors all come from a woman aged 18 to 35 who received the yellow fever vaccine. Each CDR3 is given with its conserved first and last residue. Clone size appears in some rows only: once, few, many, or a class for an expanded clone.

length	V	J	size	CDR3
15	TRBV12-3/TRBV12-4	TRBJ1-1	-	CASRGGVRMNTEAFF
15	TRBV7-2	TRBJ2-2	-	CASSLGQPNTGELFF
14	TRBV10-3	TRBJ1-1	few	CAISADRAYTEAFF
19	TRBV6-2/TRBV6-3	TRBJ2-3	-	CASSYSSGTGGLYGDTQYF
11	TRBV5-6	TRBJ2-5	-	CASSSTETQYF
14	TRBV5-1	TRBJ2-7	-	CASRVTSGSYEQYF
16	TRBV7-1	TRBJ2-3	-	CASSLLGGGITDTQYF
17	TRBV10-3	TRBJ1-1	-	CAISDYTGGSVNTEAFF
13	TRBV13	TRBJ2-3	-	CASGQGSTDTQYF
13	TRBV20-1	TRBJ2-7	-	CSAREAAYYEQYF
15	TRBV11-1	TRBJ2-1	-	CASSLSDRIYNEQFF
14	TRBV10-1	TRBJ2-3	-	CASSGSLSTDTQYF
15	TRBV4-1	TRBJ2-1	-	CASSHRQGAYNEQFF
16	TRBV7-3	TRBJ2-3	-	CASSLTGGLSTDTQYF
16	TRBV11-1	TRBJ2-1	-	CASTPDRGSSYNEQFF
16	TRBV2	TRBJ1-5	-	CASSEAGGKGNQPQHF
12	TRBV12-3/TRBV12-4	TRBJ1-2	-	CASGASNYGYTF
20	TRBV10-2	TRBJ2-5	-	CASSESRSTGPGTHQETQYF
15	TRBV6-2/TRBV6-3	TRBJ2-1	-	CASSATSGSYNEQFF
15	TRBV6-2/TRBV6-3	TRBJ1-1	-	CASSYFTGLGTEAFF
10	TRBV11-1	TRBJ2-6	-	CASAANVLTF
17	TRBV5-4	TRBJ1-1	-	CASSLVPSGQGNTEAFF
12	TRBV6-5	TRBJ2-1	-	CASSYPSKEQFF
14	TRBV13	TRBJ2-5	few	CASRPRTGTETQYF
15	TRBV4-2	TRBJ2-7	-	CASTPNRGSSYEQYF
15	TRBV10-3	TRBJ2-7	-	CAITRISGASYEQYF
16	TRBV10-3	TRBJ1-3	-	CAISGGDGPSGNTIYF
14	TRBV4-1	TRBJ1-2	-	CASSQGLWDYGYTF
16	TRBV4-2	TRBJ2-2	-	CASSQDHDRGTGELFF
14	TRBV5-1	TRBJ2-5	-	CASSLTSPQETQYF
14	TRBV28	TRBJ2-7	-	CASSWGQGVNEQYF
17	TRBV21-1	TRBJ2-2	-	CASTSYRAQGGTGELFF
16	TRBV6-4	TRBJ2-1	-	CASSDSGTGGWNEQFF
12	TRBV11-1	TRBJ1-1	-	CASSLADSEAFF
15	TRBV4-1	TRBJ2-7	-	CASSQDAGSAYEQYF
10	TRBV29-1	TRBJ2-1	-	CSVTTPFQFF
16	TRBV14	TRBJ2-2	-	CASSQDKRLHPGELFF
13	TRBV6-1	TRBJ2-1	-	CASSMDGYNEQFF
13	TRBV7-3	TRBJ2-1	-	CASSLTNGVEQFF
11	TRBV7-6	TRBJ2-5	once	CASSLVETQYF